This T cell receptor (beta chain) came from a study of response to subunit inactivated influenza vaccine listed by TCRdb under 2018. Study-wide context: The study used deep quantitative T cell receptor repertoire profiling to track responses to a trivalent subunit inactivated influenza vaccine.

The full study reports these points: According to the authors, only a limited number of new T cells may be recruited by each seasonal influenza vaccination.

This clonotype has at least ten counts. No cognate antigen has been identified for it. No much larger clonotype is one base removed from it; base qualities were not supplied. Libraries were constructed by RT-PCR. For sequencing, an Illumina HiSeq 2500 was employed. Using fastp trimming at Q25 and MiXCR clonotype assembly, TCRdb reanalyzed the public sequencing data and kept in-frame beta chains. Every distinct CDR3 protein forms one entry, paired with its most common genes and DNA. Across this sample there are a few hundred thousand distinct CDR3 sequences, with about 20% seen only once. About 9.4% of the sample lies in the top ten. The receptor comes from a man aged 50 to 69 who received an inactivated influenza vaccine. Donor details come from another sample of the same person, matched by shared clones. The specimen was PBMCs from blood, collected about 20 months after vaccination.

Here the CDR3 is given as CASSRTGHQPQHF. The nucleotides are TGTGCCAGCAGCAGGACAGGGCATCAGCCCCAGCATTTT. The sequence is built from TRBV12-3 or TRBV12-4 and TRBJ1-5, with 8 bases matching TRBD1. Trimmed from V: 6 bases; trimmed from J: 5 bases; junction bases lacking a gene match: 3. The CDR3 spans 13 residues, from the cysteine through the phenylalanine. Only CDR3 DNA is held: 39 bases, read in frame from base 1.